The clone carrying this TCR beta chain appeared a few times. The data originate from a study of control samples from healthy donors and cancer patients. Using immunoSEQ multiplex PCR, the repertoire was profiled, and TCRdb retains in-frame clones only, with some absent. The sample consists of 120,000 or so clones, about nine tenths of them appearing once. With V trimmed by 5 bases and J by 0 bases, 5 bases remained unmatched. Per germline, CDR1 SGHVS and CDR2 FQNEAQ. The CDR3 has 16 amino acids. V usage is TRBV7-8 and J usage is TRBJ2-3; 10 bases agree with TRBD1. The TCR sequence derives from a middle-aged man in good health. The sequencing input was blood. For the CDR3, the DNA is TGTGCCAGCAGCCCCTTGGACAGGGGGAGCACAGATACGCAGTATTTT. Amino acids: CASSPLDRGSTDTQYF.